Shown below are 23 T cell receptor beta chains from a single sample sequenced in a study of cytomegalovirus exposure and HLA in healthy donors (dated by TCRdb to the late 2010s). The library was made by the immunoSEQ multiplex PCR assay. TCRdb limited this immuneACCESS table to in-frame rearrangements with V and J called. A share of clones is missing; checked studies link under half to unresolved V genes, and the rest is unexplained. Present in this sample are 250,000 to 300,000 clones, around 91% of which were seen just once. The ten largest clones take up roughly 0.38% of the sample. The sample taken for sequencing was PBMCs. Every receptor here comes from a woman aged 18-30 years in good health and CMV-seronegative.

This chain joins TRBV19 and TRBJ2-7; maybe TRBD1 (5 bases). V was trimmed by 1 base and J by 4 bases, leaving 8 bases between them. Germline V gives CDR1 LNHDA, CDR2 SQIVND (reference sequence). This CDR3 contains 13 residues. CDR3 in DNA: TGTGCCAGTAGTATAGGACAGTATTACGAGCAGTACTTC. This gives the protein CASSIGQYYEQYF.

CDR3 amino acids: CASSLIAGGLTDTQYF. The CDR3 DNA reads TGTGCCAGCAGTTTAATTGCGGGGGGGCTAACAGATACGCAGTATTTT. V usage is TRBV27 and J usage is TRBJ2-3; 9 bases are shared with TRBD2. This CDR3 has 16 residues. Unmatched junction bases numbered 6, after V lost 2 bases and J lost 3 bases. Germline CDR1 and CDR2: MNHEY and SMNVEV (reference sequence).

The genes are TRBV6-5 and TRBJ2-5, with D perhaps matching TRBD2 (5 bases). Trimming cost V 5 bases and J 1 base, with 14 bases left between them. Germline V CDR1 and CDR2: MNHEY, SVGAGI. CDR3 length: 15 residues. Here the CDR3 DNA reads TGTGCCAGCAGTCCAGAACCGGGATTCCAAGAGACCCAGTACTTC. It codes for CASSPEPGFQETQYF.

The genes are TRBV6-6 and TRBJ2-7; no reliable D call. Trimming removed 4 bases from V and 3 bases from J, with 10 bases in between. CDR3 length equals 13 residues. Germline CDR1 and CDR2: MNHNY and SVGAGI (reference sequence). For the CDR3, the DNA is TGTGCCAGCAGTTTAAACGGTTACTACGAGCAGTACGTC. It encodes CASSLNGYYEQYV.

The chain is built from TRBV5-6 and TRBJ1-5; D call uncertain. Between the trimmed V and J ends, which lost 0 bases and 3 bases, there was a span of 10 bases. CDR1 and CDR2 from the germline V gene are SGHDT and YYEEEE. The CDR3 spans 15 residues. The CDR3 here is CASSLGGRNNQPQHF. DNA of the CDR3: TGTGCCAGCAGCTTGGGAGGTCGTAACAATCAGCCCCAGCATTTT.

The rearrangement uses TRBV19 and TRBJ1-1; a weak D match, TRBD1 (5 bases). Trimming pared 3 bases from V and 3 bases from J, leaving 11 bases between. This CDR3 has 14 amino acids. The germline V gene encodes CDR1 LNHDA and CDR2 SQIVND (reference sequence). As DNA, the CDR3 is TGTGCCAGTAGTATTGACAGAATCGACACTGAAGCTTTCTTT. Its translation: CASSIDRIDTEAFF.

The chain employs TRBV6-1 and TRBJ2-3, with 8 nucleotides matching TRBD2. The CDR3 has 16 residues. With 2 bases clipped from V and 4 bases from J, the junction kept 8 bases outside the gene matches. CDR1 is MNHNS, CDR2 SASEGT, per germline. The CDR3, as DNA: TGTGCCAGCAGTGAATATCCGGGGGGGCGCGCAGATACGCAGTATTTT. Translation gives CASSEYPGGRADTQYF.

J is TRBJ1-6 and V is TRBV30, with 8 bases fitting TRBD1. CDR1 and CDR2 from the germline V gene are GTSNPN and SVGIG (reference sequence). Trimming took 1 base from V and 5 from J; bases not matched to a gene: 4. CDR3 length equals 15 residues. The CDR3 loop reads CAWSDGQGDNSPLHF. CDR3 in DNA: TGTGCCTGGAGTGACGGACAGGGCGATAATTCACCCCTCCACTTT. The whole variable domain, remainder taken from reference TRBV30 and TRBJ1-6, is SQTIHQWPATLVQPVGSPLSLECTVEGTSNPNLYWYRQAAGRGLQLLFYSVGIGQISSEVPQNLSASRPQDRQFILSSKKLLLSDSGFYLCAWSDGQGDNSPLHFGNGTRLTVT.

The table lists this clone with a count of one. The V call is TRBV5-4, the J call TRBJ1-6; 10 nucleotides match TRBD1. The CDR3 runs 15 residues. Germline-derived CDR1 and CDR2 are SGHNT and YYREEE (reference sequence). V lost 4 bases, J lost 6 bases, and 4 bases stayed unmatched. This CDR3 reads CASSVGQGTNSPLHF. The CDR3 bases are TGTGCCAGCAGCGTGGGACAGGGGACTAATTCACCCCTCCACTTT. The whole variable domain, filled in from reference TRBV5-4 and TRBJ1-6, reads ETGVTQSPTHLIKTRGQQVTLRCSSQSGHNTVSWYQQALGQGPQFIFQYYREEENGRGNFPPRFSGLQFPNYSSELNVNALELDDSALYLCASSVGQGTNSPLHFGNGTRLTVT.

The chain combines TRBV27 with TRBJ2-3; a possible D gene is TRBD1 (5 bases). Between the trimmed V and J ends, which lost 2 bases and 4 bases, there was a span of 10 bases. CDR3 size: 14 residues. From germline, CDR1 is MNHEY and CDR2 SMNVEV (reference sequence). CDR3 sequence: CASSLVLGADTQYF. CDR3 bases: TGTGCCAGCAGTTTAGTCCTAGGGGCAGATACGCAGTATTTT.

The chain recombines TRBV28 with TRBJ1-1; possibly TRBD1 for D (5 bases). Germline lookup yields CDR1 MDHEN and CDR2 SYDVKM. V gave up 6 bases and J gave up 2 bases, with 16 bases separating them. CDR3 length equals 15 residues. Here the CDR3 DNA reads TGTGCCAGCAGGGGCGGGACGGAGAAAAACACTGAAGCTTTCTTT. Its protein product is CASRGGTEKNTEAFF.

In this sample, this clone turned up a few times. V is TRBV16 and J is TRBJ2-5; D might be TRBD2 (5 bases). V was pared by 1 base and J by 2 bases, with 14 bases between. This CDR3 is 16 amino acids long. The germline gives CDR1 KGHSY, CDR2 FQNENV. CDR3 sequence reads: CASSQFSPEGQETQYF. The CDR3 coding sequence is TGTGCCAGCAGCCAATTTTCCCCTGAGGGACAAGAGACCCAGTACTTC.

The chain recombines TRBV5-4 with TRBJ1-1; 9 nucleotides match TRBD1. This CDR3 contains 14 residues. Germline V CDR1 and CDR2: SGHNT, YYREEE (reference sequence). Trimming at V came to 4 bases and at J to 11 bases, leaving 12 bases not matched to a gene. Written as DNA, the CDR3 is TGTGCCAGCAGCGCCCCGGGGACAGGGTTTGGGGCTTTCTTT. Translated: CASSAPGTGFGAFF.

The chain has TRBV28 and TRBJ2-1; 8 bases match TRBD1. The CDR3 covers 15 residues. V was pared by 5 bases and J by 2 bases, with 5 bases of the junction left unmatched. Germline CDR1 MDHEN, CDR2 SYDVKM. This CDR3 is CASSETGGTYNEQFF. The CDR3 coding sequence is TGTGCCAGCAGTGAAACAGGGGGTACCTACAATGAGCAGTTCTTC.

This clone has just one count. V and J are TRBV4-3 and TRBJ2-2, with D perhaps matching TRBD2 (6 bases). The CDR3 covers 16 residues. V lost 0 bases, J lost 1 base, and 9 bases lay in between. Germline V CDR1 and CDR2: LGHNA, YSLEER. The CDR3, as DNA: TGCGCCAGCAGCCAAGAGGAGGGGTTGAACACCGGGGAGCTGTTTTTT. As protein: CASSQEEGLNTGELFF.

CDR3: CASSQVRGEVSNQPQHF. The CDR3 DNA reads TGCGCCAGCAGCCAAGTGCGCGGGGAGGTTAGCAATCAGCCCCAGCATTTT. The genes are TRBV4-3 and TRBJ1-5; D remains ambiguous. The germline gives CDR1 LGHNA, CDR2 YSLEER. The CDR3 sequence is 17 residues long. The V end was cut by 1 base, the J end by 0 bases, with 13 bases between.

The chain combines TRBV29-1 with TRBJ2-3; 10 nucleotides line up with TRBD1. Looked up from germline, CDR1 is SQVTM and CDR2 is ANQGSEA. V was clipped by 4 bases and J by 4 bases; unmatched bases: 2. This CDR3 is built from 13 residues. CDR3 amino acids: CSVVDRGSDTQYF. The CDR3 DNA reads TGCAGCGTTGTGGACAGGGGGTCAGATACGCAGTATTTT.

The chain uses TRBV5-1 and TRBJ2-7; 7 bases line up with TRBD1. The germline V gene has CDR1 SGHRS and CDR2 YFSETQ. Unmatched junction bases numbered 14, after V lost 5 bases and J lost 6 bases. The CDR3 has 15 residues. In DNA, the CDR3 is TGCGCCAGCAGTTGGGACAGTCCCACCCCCCGCGAGCAGTACTTC. It codes for CASSWDSPTPREQYF.

This clone was counted once. The chain links TRBV6-5 to TRBJ2-7; 12 bases match TRBD1. V dropped 6 bases and J dropped 5; count of bases not matched to a gene: 5. Germline CDR1 and CDR2: MNHEY and SVGAGI. The CDR3 contains 14 residues. The CDR3 DNA sequence: TGTGCCAGCAGGCCCGGGACAGGGGGCCACGAGCAGTACTTC. Translation: CASRPGTGGHEQYF.

V usage is TRBV7-9 and J usage is TRBJ1-1; D gene unclear. The ends were cut back, 4 bases at V and 8 bases at J, with 11 bases in the middle. Germline V gene sequence: CDR1 SEHNR, CDR2 FQNEAQ (reference sequence). The CDR3 runs to 12 residues. CDR3 in DNA: TGTGCCAGCAGCTCGACGGCGGTGGAAGCTTTCTTT. Protein sequence: CASSSTAVEAFF.

The CDR3 nucleotides read TGCGCCAGCAGCCAAGGCAGGGAAGTGGCAACTAATGAAAAACTGTTTTTT. Translated: CASSQGREVATNEKLFF. V is TRBV4-3 and J is TRBJ1-4; maybe TRBD1 (5 bases). In germline, CDR1 is LGHNA, CDR2 YSLEER. The V gene lost 1 base and the J gene lost 0 bases, with 12 bases spanning the gap. The CDR3 is made up of 17 amino acids.

The rearrangement joins TRBV4-1 to TRBJ2-5; 10 positions agree with TRBD1. Unmatched junction bases numbered 7, after V lost 0 bases and J lost 3 bases. CDR1 MGHRA and CDR2 YSYEKL come from the germline V gene. The CDR3 is made up of 17 amino acids. The CDR3 DNA is TGCGCCAGCAGCCAAGATCTTTTTGGGACAGGGGAAGAGACCCAGTACTTC. Its protein is CASSQDLFGTGEETQYF.

The V call is TRBV5-5, the J call TRBJ2-2; D gene unclear. The V end lost 6 bases, the J end lost 2 bases, and 8 bases lay between the germline ends. The CDR3 loop spans 13 amino acids. The germline CDR1 and CDR2 sequences are SGHKS and YYEKEE (reference sequence). The CDR3 region is CASNQANTGELFF. The CDR3 region has the DNA TGTGCCAGCAACCAAGCAAACACCGGGGAGCTGTTTTTT.